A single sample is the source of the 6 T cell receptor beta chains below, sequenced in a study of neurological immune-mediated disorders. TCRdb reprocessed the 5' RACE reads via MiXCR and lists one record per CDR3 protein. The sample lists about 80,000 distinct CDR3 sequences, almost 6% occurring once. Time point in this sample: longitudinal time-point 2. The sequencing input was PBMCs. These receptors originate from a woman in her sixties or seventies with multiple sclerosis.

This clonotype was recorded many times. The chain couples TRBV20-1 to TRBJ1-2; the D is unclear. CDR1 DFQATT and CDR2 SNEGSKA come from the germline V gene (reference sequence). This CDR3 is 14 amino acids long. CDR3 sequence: CTHLSRRQADGYTF. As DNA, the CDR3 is TGCACTCACCTGTCCCGACGTCAGGCGGATGGCTACACCTTC.

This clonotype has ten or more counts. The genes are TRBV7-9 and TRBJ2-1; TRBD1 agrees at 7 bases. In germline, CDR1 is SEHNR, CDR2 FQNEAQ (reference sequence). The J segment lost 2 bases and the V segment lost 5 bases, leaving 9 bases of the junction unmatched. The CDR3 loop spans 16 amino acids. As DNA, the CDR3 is TGTGCCAGCAGCCCAAAAGACAGGGTCGCCTACAATGAGCAGTTCTTC. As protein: CASSPKDRVAYNEQFF.

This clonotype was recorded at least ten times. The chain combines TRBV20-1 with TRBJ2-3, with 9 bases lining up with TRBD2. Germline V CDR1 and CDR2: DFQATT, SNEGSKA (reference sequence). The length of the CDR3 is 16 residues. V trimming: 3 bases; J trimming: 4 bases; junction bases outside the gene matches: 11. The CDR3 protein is CSASLGGGAKADTQYF. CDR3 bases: TGCAGTGCTAGCCTAGGCGGGGGGGCCAAGGCAGATACGCAGTATTTT.

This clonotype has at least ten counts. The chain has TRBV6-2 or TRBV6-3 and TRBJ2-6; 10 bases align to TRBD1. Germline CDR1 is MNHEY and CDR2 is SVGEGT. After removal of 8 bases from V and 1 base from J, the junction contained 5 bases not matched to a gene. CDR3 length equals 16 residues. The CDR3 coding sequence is TGTGCCAGCCTGCGGACAGGGGGGTCTGGGGCCAACGTCCTGACTTTC. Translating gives CASLRTGGSGANVLTF.

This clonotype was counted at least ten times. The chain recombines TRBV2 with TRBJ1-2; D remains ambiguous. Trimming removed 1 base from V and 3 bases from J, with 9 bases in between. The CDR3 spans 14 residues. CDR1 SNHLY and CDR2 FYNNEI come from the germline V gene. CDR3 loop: CASSEGHGYYGYTF. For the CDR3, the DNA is TGTGCCAGCAGTGAAGGGCATGGGTACTATGGCTACACCTTC.

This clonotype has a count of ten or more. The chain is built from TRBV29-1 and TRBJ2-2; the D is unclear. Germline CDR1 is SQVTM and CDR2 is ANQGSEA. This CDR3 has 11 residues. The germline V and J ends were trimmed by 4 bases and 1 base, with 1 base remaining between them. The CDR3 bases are TGCAGCGTTGGGAACACCGGGGAGCTGTTTTTT. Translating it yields CSVGNTGELFF.